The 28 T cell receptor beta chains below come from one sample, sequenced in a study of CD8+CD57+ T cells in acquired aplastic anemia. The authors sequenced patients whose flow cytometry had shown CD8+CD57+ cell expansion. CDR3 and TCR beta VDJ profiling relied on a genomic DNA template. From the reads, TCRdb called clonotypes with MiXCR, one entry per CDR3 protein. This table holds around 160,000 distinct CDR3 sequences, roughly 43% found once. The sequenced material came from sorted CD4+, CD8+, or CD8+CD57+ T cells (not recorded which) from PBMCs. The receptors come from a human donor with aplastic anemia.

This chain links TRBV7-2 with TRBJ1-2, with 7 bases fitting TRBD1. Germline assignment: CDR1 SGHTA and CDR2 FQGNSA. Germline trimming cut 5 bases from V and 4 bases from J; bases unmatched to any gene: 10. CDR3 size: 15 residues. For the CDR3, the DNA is TGTGCCAGCAGCACTCCCAGGGGGGGAGGCTATGGCTACACCTTC. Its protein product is CASSTPRGGGYGYTF.

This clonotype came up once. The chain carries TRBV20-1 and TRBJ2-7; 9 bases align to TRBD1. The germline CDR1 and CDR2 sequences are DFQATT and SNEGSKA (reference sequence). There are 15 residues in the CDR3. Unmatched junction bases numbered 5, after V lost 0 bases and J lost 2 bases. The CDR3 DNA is TGCAGTGCTAGAGATCAGGGACAGGGTACCTACGAGCAGTACTTC. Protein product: CSARDQGQGTYEQYF.

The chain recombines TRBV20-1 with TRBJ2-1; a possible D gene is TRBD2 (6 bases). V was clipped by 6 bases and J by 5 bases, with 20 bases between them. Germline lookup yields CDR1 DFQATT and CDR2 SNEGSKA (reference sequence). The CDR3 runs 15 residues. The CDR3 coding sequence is TGCAGTGCCAAGAGGGAGGTTAGCGGACACAATGAGCAGTTCTTC. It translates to CSAKREVSGHNEQFF.

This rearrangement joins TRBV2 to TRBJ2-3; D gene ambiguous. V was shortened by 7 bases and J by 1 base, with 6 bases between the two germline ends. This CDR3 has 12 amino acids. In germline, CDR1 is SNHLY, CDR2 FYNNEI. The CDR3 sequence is CASTAGTDTQYF. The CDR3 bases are TGTGCCAGCACGGCAGGCACAGATACGCAGTATTTT.

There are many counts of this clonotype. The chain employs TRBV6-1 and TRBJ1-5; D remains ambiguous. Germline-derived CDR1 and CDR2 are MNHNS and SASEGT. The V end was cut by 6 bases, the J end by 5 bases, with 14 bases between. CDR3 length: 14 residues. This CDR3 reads CASRPGVSYQPQHF. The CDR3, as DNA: TGTGCCAGCAGACCCGGGGTTTCTTATCAGCCCCAGCATTTT.

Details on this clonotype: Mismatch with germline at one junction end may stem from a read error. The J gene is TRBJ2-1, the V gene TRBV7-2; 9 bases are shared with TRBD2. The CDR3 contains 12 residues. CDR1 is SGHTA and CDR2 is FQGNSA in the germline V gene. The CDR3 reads CASSLTSGPPTF. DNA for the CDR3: TGTGCCAGCAGCTTAACTAGCGGGCCCCCTACCTTC.

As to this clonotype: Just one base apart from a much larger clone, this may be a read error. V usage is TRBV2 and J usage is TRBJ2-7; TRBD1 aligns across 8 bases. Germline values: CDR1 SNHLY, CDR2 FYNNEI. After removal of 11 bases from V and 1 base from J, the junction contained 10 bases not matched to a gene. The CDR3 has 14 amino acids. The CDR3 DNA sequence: TGTGCCGGCAAGACAGGGGACGGGTCCTACGAGCAGTACTTC. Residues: CAGKTGDGSYEQYF.

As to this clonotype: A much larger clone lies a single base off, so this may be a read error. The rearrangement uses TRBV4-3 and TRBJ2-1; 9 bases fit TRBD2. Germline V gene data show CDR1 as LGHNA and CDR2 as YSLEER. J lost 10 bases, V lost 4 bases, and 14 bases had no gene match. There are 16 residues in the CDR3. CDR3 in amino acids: CASSRDPAGGLPEQFF. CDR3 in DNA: TGCGCCAGCAGCCGAGATCCAGCGGGAGGTCTCCCGGAGCAGTTCTTC.

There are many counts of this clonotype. CDR3 sequence reads: CASLFLDGGAEKSYEQYF. The CDR3 bases are TGTGCCAGCCTTTTCCTGGACGGGGGAGCTGAAAAATCCTACGAGCAGTACTTC. This chain joins TRBV6-1 and TRBJ2-7; D might be TRBD2 (6 bases). Germline V gene sequence: CDR1 MNHNS, CDR2 SASEGT. Trimming cost V 8 bases and J 1 base, with 27 bases left between them. The CDR3 is 18 residues long.

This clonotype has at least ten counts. In DNA, the CDR3 is TGTGCCAGTAGTACCACCCCCGGGGGAGGCACAGATACGCAGTATTTT. As protein: CASSTTPGGGTDTQYF. The gene calls are TRBV19 and TRBJ2-3, with TRBD2 as a possible D gene (6 bases). The CDR3 spans 16 residues. Germline V gene sequence: CDR1 LNHDA, CDR2 SQIVND (reference sequence). Trimming removed 4 bases from V and 1 base from J, with 15 bases in between.

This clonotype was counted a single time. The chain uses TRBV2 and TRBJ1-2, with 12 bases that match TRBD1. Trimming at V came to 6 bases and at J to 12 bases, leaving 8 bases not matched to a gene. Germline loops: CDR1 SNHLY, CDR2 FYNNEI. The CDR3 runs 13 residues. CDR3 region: CASRGTGGAANTF. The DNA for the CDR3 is TGTGCCAGCAGGGGGACAGGGGGCGCGGCAAACACCTTC.

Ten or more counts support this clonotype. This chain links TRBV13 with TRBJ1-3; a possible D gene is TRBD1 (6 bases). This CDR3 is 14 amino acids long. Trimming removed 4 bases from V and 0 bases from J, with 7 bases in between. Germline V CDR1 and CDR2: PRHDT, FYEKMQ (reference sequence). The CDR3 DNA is TGTGCCAGCAGCTCAGGGGACTCTGGAAACACCATATATTTT. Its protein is CASSSGDSGNTIYF.

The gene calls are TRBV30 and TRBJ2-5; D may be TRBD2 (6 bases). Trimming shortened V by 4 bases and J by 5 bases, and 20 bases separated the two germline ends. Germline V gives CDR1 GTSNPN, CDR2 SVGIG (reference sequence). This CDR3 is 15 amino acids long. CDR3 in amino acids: CAWITREATLETQYF. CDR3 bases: TGTGCCTGGATAACCAGGGAGGCAACCCTGGAGACCCAGTACTTC.

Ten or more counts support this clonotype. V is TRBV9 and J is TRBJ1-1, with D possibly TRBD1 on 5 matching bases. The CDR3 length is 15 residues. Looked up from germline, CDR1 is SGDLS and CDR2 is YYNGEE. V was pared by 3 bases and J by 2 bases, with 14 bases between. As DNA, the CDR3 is TGTGCCAGCAGCGCCCTTCCGGGGCTAAACACTGAAGCTTTCTTT. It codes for CASSALPGLNTEAFF.

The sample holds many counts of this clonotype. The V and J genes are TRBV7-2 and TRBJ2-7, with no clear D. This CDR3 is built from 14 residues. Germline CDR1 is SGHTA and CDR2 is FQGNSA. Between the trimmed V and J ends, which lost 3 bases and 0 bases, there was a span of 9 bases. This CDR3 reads CASSFAGSSYEQYF. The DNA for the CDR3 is TGTGCCAGCAGCTTCGCCGGTAGCTCCTACGAGCAGTACTTC. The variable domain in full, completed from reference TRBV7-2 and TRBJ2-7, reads GAGVSQSPSNKVTEKGKDVELRCDPISGHTALYWYRQSLGQGLEFLIYFQGNSAPDKSGLPSDRFSAERTGGSVSTLTIQRTQQEDSAVYLCASSFAGSSYEQYFGPGTRLTVT.

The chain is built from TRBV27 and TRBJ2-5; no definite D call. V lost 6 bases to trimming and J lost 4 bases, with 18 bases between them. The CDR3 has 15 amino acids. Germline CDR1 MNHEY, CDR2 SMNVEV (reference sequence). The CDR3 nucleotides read TGTGCCAGCAGGCTCGAAGTACACCAGAGAGAGACCCAGTACTTC. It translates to CASRLEVHQRETQYF.

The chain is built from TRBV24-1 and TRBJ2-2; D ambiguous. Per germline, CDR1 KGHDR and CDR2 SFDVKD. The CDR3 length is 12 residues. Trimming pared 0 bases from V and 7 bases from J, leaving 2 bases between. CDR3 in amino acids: CATSDLDGELFF. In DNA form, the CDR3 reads TGTGCCACCAGTGATTTGGACGGGGAGCTGTTTTTT.

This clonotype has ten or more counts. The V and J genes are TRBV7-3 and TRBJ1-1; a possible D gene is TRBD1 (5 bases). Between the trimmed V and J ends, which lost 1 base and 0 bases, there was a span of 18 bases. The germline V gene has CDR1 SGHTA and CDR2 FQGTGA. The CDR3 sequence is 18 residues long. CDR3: CASSLNPLGGGMNTEAFF. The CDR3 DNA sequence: TGTGCCAGCAGCTTAAACCCGTTGGGGGGGGGTATGAACACTGAAGCTTTCTTT.

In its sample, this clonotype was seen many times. The CDR3 region is CASSYSGPMNTEAFF. The DNA of the CDR3 is TGTGCCAGCAGTTACTCAGGGCCCATGAACACTGAAGCTTTCTTT. This sequence joins TRBV6-5 and TRBJ1-1; D is unresolved. Trimming pared 0 bases from V and 0 bases from J, leaving 8 bases between. Germline V gives CDR1 MNHEY, CDR2 SVGAGI. The CDR3 is 15 amino acids.

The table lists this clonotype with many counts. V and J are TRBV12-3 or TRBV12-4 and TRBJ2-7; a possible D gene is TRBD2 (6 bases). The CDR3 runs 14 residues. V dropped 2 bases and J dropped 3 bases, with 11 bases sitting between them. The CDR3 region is CASSLSGDHYEQYF. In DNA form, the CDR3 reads TGTGCCAGCAGTTTATCGGGGGACCACTACGAGCAGTACTTC.

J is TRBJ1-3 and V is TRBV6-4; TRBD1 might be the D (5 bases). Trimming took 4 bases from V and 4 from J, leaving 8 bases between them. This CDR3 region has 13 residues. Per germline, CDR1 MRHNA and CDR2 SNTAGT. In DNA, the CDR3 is TGTGCCAGCAGTGTGGGGACGGGAAACACCATATATTTT. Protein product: CASSVGTGNTIYF.

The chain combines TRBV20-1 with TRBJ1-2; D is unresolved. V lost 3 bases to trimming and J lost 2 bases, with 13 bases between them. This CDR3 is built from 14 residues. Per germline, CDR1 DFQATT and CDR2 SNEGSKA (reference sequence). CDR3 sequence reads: CSARTPEKNYGYTF. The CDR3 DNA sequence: TGCAGTGCTAGGACACCGGAGAAAAACTATGGCTACACCTTC.

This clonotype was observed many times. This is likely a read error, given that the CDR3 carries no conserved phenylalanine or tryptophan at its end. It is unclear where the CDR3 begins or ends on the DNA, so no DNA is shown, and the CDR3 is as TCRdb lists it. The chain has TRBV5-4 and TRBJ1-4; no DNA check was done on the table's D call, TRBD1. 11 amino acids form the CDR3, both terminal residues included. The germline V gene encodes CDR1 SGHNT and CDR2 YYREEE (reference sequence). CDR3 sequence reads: CASSAPGQHYP.

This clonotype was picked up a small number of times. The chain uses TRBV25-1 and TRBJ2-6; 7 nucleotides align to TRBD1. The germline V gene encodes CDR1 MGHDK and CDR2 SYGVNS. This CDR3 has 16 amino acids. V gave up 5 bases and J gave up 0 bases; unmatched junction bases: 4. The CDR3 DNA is TGTGCCAGCAGTTGGGACAGCTCCTCTGGGGCCAACGTCCTGACTTTC. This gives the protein CASSWDSSSGANVLTF.

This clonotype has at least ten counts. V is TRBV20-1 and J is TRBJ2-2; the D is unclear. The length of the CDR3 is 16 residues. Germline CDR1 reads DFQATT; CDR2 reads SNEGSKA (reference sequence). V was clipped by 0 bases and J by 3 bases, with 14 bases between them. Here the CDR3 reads CSARDSGLRDTGELFF. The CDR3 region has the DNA TGCAGTGCTAGAGATTCCGGATTACGGGACACCGGGGAGCTGTTTTTT.

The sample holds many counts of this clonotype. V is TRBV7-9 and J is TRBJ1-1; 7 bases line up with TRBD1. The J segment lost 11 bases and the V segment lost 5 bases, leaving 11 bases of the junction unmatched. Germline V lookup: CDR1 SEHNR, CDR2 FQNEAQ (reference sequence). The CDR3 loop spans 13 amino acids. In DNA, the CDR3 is TGTGCCAGCAGCACACCAGGGGGGGGAGATGCTTTCTTT. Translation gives CASSTPGGGDAFF. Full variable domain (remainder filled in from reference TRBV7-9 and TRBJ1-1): DTGVSQNPRHKITKRGQNVTFRCDPISEHNRLYWYRQTLGQGPEFLTYFQNEAQLEKSRLLSDRFSAERPKGSFSTLEIQRTEQGDSAMYLCASSTPGGGDAFFGQGTRLTVV.

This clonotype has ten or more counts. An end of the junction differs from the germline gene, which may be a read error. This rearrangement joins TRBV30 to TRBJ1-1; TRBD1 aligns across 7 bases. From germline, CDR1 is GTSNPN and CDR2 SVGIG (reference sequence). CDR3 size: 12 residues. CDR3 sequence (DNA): TGTGCCTGGAGTGCAGGGGGGACTGAGGCTTTCTTT. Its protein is CAWSAGGTEAFF.

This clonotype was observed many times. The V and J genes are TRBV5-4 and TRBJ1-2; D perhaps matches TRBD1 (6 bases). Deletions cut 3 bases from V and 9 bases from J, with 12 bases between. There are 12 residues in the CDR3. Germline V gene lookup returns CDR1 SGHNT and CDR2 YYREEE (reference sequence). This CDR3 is CASSWRGERYTF. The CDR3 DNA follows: TGTGCCAGCAGCTGGAGGGGGGAACGCTACACCTTC.